A single T cell receptor beta chain is shown here with its context. The target antigen is unknown. The TCRbeta library incorporated unique molecular identifiers. TCRdb reprocessed the PCR reads with MiXCR, giving one entry per CDR3 protein. The sample consists of a few hundred thousand distinct CDR3 sequences, around 27% of them appearing once. The data originate from a study of T-cell reconstitution after alpha-beta-depleted transplantation in children. Study observations and caveats: Recipient T cells and thymic progenitors that survived were the source of the high TCRbeta diversity seen at day 60 in some patients.

Germline CDR1 reads SGHKS; CDR2 reads YYEKEE (reference sequence). The CDR3 loop spans 15 amino acids. Trimming removed 1 base from V and 1 base from J, with 12 bases in between. This chain joins TRBV5-5 and TRBJ2-7; D possibly uses TRBD1 or TRBD2 (5 bases each). The input for sequencing was PBMCs, taken before TCRalphabeta/CD19-depleted stem cell transplant. The TCR was taken from a boy younger than two with Wiskott-Aldrich syndrome, due to receive a stem cell transplant. The DNA for the CDR3 is TGTGCCAGCAGCTTGATAAGGGACGGATCCTACGAGCAGTACTTC. Translated: CASSLIRDGSYEQYF.